These T cell receptor beta chains were read from a single sample in a study of cytomegalovirus exposure and HLA in healthy donors. Sequencing used immunoSEQ multiplex PCR; TCRdb keeps in-frame clones, though not all of them. The sample shows about 140,000 clones, roughly 80% of them seen only once. Sequenced material: PBMCs. The receptors come from a woman in her 40s in good health and CMV-seronegative. CDR3s include the opening cysteine and the closing phenylalanine or tryptophan. D genes are given only for firm matches. The size of a clone is reported for some rows only, either as once, few or many, or as a class for expanded clones.

V,length,size,J,D,DNA,CDR3
TRBV28,11,NA,TRBJ1-5,NA,TGTGCCAGCAGCTATAGACAGCTCCAGCATTTT,CASSYRQLQHF
TRBV5-8,15,NA,TRBJ1-5,TRBD1,TGTGCCAGCAGCGACCGGGACAGACGAAATCAGCCCCAGCATTTT,CASSDRDRRNQPQHF
TRBV27,16,NA,TRBJ1-2,TRBD1,TGTGCCAGCAGCTTCCGAAGCGGGACAGGGCTTTATGGCTACACCTTC,CASSFRSGTGLYGYTF
TRBV20-1,11,NA,TRBJ1-5,NA,TGCAGTGCTAGAGAGGCGGGGTCCCAGCATTTT,CSAREAGSQHF
TRBV28,15,NA,TRBJ2-5,TRBD2,TGTGCCAGCAGTCCAACTAGCGGGGCCCGAGAGACCCAGTACTTC,CASSPTSGARETQYF
TRBV28,15,NA,TRBJ1-2,NA,TGTGCCAGCAGTTTAGAACAGGGCCCCGCCTATGGCTACACCTTC,CASSLEQGPAYGYTF
TRBV25-1,14,few,TRBJ1-1,TRBD1,TGTGCCAGCAGTGATAGACAGGGAGTCACTGAAGCTTTCTTT,CASSDRQGVTEAFF
TRBV11-3,16,NA,TRBJ2-7,TRBD1,TGTGCCAGCAGCTTGGCCGGGACAGGGAGGTCCTACGAGCAGTACTTC,CASSLAGTGRSYEQYF
TRBV10-3,13,few,TRBJ1-2,NA,TGTGCCATCTCAGGGCAGGCCAACTATGGCTACACCTTC,CAISGQANYGYTF
TRBV5-1,12,once,TRBJ2-3,NA,TGCGCCAGCAGCTTGGCCGGGGATACGCAGTATTTT,CASSLAGDTQYF
TRBV4-3,16,NA,TRBJ2-1,TRBD1,TGCGCCAGCAGCCGGAAGCTTAGGACAGGGGACAATGAGCAGTTCTTC,CASSRKLRTGDNEQFF
TRBV5-8,14,NA,TRBJ2-1,NA,TGTGCCAGCAGCTCAAACAGGGAAACGGGGGGGCAGTTCTTC,CASSSNRETGGQFF
TRBV28,15,NA,TRBJ1-5,TRBD1,TGTGCCAGCAGTTCTAGGACAGGGCGTATTCAGCCCCAGCATTTT,CASSSRTGRIQPQHF
TRBV9,18,NA,TRBJ2-7,TRBD1,TGTGCCAGCAGCGTTTCCCCCCGGATAGGGACAGGGCCCTACGAGCAGTACTTC,CASSVSPRIGTGPYEQYF
TRBV6-5,15,NA,TRBJ2-1,NA,TGTGCCAGCAGTTACGGACAGAACTCCTACAATGAGCAGTTCTTC,CASSYGQNSYNEQFF
TRBV11-2,13,once,TRBJ1-2,TRBD1,TGTGCCAGCAGCGCAGACAGGGTCGATGGCTACACCTTC,CASSADRVDGYTF
TRBV5-1,14,NA,TRBJ2-1,TRBD1,TGCGCCAGCAGCTCGGACAGGGTAGGGGGTGAGCAGTTCTTC,CASSSDRVGGEQFF
TRBV5-1,17,NA,TRBJ2-7,NA,TGCGCCAGCAGCTTGGGATCCGGGTGGGAGTCTCTTGACGAGCAGTACTTC,CASSLGSGWESLDEQYF
TRBV11-3,15,NA,TRBJ2-7,TRBD1,TGTGCCAGCAGCCCCCGGGACAGAGGTAACTACGAGCAGTACTTC,CASSPRDRGNYEQYF
TRBV5-8,14,NA,TRBJ2-7,TRBD1,TGTGCCAGCAGCCCGAGGACAGGGGTATACGAGCAGTACTTC,CASSPRTGVYEQYF
TRBV27,16,NA,TRBJ2-1,NA,TGTGCCAGCAGTCTCAGGGGTACCAGCTCCTACAATGAGCAGTTCTTC,CASSLRGTSSYNEQFF
TRBV28,14,NA,TRBJ1-2,TRBD1,TGTGCCAGCGTTGCCCAGGGACAGGTACATGGCTACACCTTC,CASVAQGQVHGYTF
TRBV6-6,14,NA,TRBJ1-5,NA,TGTGCCAGCAGTTACGAACAGATAAATCAGCCCCAGCATTTT,CASSYEQINQPQHF
TRBV10-3,14,NA,TRBJ2-3,TRBD2,TGTGCCATCAGAGGCGGGAGTGATGGAGATACGCAGTATTTT,CAIRGGSDGDTQYF
TRBV2,12,few,TRBJ2-7,NA,TGTGCCAGCCAACGACAGACCTACGAGCAGTACTTC,CASQRQTYEQYF
TRBV5-1,14,NA,TRBJ2-5,TRBD2,TGCGCCAGCAGCTTGACTAGCGGGGGGGAGACCCAGTACTTC,CASSLTSGGETQYF
TRBV7-9,16,NA,TRBJ2-1,TRBD2,TGTTCCAGCAGACAACGGGAGGGCCTTTCCTACAATGAGCAGTTCTTC,CSSRQREGLSYNEQFF
TRBV5-1,16,NA,TRBJ2-7,TRBD1,TGCGCCAGCAGCCCGCGGACAGGGAATCCCTCCTACGAGCAGTACTTC,CASSPRTGNPSYEQYF
TRBV5-1,13,NA,TRBJ2-7,NA,TGCGCCAGCAGCGAGGGGGGGCTCTACGAGCAGTACTTC,CASSEGGLYEQYF
TRBV15,16,NA,TRBJ2-5,TRBD2,TGTGCCACCAGCAGTGACTCAGCGGGGGGGAAAGAGACCCAGTACTTC,CATSSDSAGGKETQYF
TRBV19,13,NA,TRBJ2-5,NA,TGTGCCAGTAGCTCAGTGTACCAAGAGACCCAGTACTTC,CASSSVYQETQYF
TRBV5-6,13,NA,TRBJ1-1,NA,TGTGCCAGCAGCCCGGGGGGGAAGACTGAAGCTTTCTTT,CASSPGGKTEAFF
TRBV11-2,17,NA,TRBJ2-7,TRBD1,TGTGCCAGCAGCTCGACCTTGGGGACAGGGGACTCCTACGAGCAGTACTTC,CASSSTLGTGDSYEQYF